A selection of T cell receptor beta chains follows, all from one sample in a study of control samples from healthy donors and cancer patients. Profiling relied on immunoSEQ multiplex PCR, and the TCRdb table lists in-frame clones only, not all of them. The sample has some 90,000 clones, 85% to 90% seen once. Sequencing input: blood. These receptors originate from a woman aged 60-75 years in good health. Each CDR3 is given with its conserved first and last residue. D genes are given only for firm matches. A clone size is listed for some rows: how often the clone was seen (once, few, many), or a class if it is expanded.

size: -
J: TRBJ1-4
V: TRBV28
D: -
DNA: TGTGCCAGCAGTTCCTTGGAGAGCGAAAAACTGTTTTTT
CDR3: CASSSLESEKLFF

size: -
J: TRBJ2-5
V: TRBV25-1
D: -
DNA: TGTGCCAGCAGTCCTCATAGACAGTTTCAAGAGACCCAGTACTTC
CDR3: CASSPHRQFQETQYF

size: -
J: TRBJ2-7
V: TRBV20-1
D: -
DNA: TGCAGTGCTAAGGGTTGGGGCGAGCAGTACTTC
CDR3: CSAKGWGEQYF

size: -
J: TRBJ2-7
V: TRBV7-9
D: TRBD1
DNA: TGTGCCAGCACCATGACAGGGGGTTCCTACGAGCAGTACTTC
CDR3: CASTMTGGSYEQYF

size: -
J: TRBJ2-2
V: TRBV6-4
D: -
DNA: TGTGCCAGCAGTGTTGAGGGTGACGGCGGGGAGCTGTTTTTT
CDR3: CASSVEGDGGELFF

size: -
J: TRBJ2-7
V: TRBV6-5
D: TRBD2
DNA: TGTGCCAGTCTCCTAGCGGGGGGGCTGTACGAGCAGTACTTC
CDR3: CASLLAGGLYEQYF

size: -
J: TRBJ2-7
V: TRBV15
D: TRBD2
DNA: TGTGCCACCAGCAGGCTCCTAGCGGGAGAACACGAGCAGTACTTC
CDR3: CATSRLLAGEHEQYF

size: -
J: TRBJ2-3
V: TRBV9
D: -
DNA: TGTGCCAGCAGCCTTCTAACTGGCCGCACAGATACGCAGTATTTT
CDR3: CASSLLTGRTDTQYF

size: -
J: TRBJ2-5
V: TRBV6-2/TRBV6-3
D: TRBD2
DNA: TGTGCCAGCAGTTACTCCGGGACTAGCGGAGACCAAGAGACCCAGTACTTC
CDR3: CASSYSGTSGDQETQYF

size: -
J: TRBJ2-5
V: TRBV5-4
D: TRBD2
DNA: TGTGCCAGCAGCTCCGGGGGGGGTCGAGAGACCCAGTACTTC
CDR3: CASSSGGGRETQYF

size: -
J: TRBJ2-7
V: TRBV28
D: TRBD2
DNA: TGTGCCAGCACCTCACTAGCGGGAGTTGAGGAGCAGTACTTC
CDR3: CASTSLAGVEEQYF

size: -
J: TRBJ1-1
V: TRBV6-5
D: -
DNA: TGTGCCAGCACAAAACCGGGGGGGGCTGAAGCTTTCTTT
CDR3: CASTKPGGAEAFF

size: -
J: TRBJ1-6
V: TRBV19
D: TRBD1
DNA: TGTGCCAGTACCACTTGGGACAGGGATTCACCCCTCCACTTT
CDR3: CASTTWDRDSPLHF

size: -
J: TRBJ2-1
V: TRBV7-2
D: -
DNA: TGTGCCAGCAGCTTTGGGGCGTCTCTAGGTGAGCAGTTCTTC
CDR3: CASSFGASLGEQFF

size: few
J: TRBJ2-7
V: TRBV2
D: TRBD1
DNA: TGTGCCAGCAGTGGGGGCCTTGACACAGGGGGTAACGAGCAGTACTTC
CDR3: CASSGGLDTGGNEQYF

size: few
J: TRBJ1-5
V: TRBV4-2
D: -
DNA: TGTGCCAGCAGCCAAGAAGCGGGACACCCTGGTATGCCCCAGCATTTT
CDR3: CASSQEAGHPGMPQHF

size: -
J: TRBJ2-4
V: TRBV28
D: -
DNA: TGTGCCAGTTTCTCTAACGGAGGAGGTGCCAAAAACATTCAGTACTTC
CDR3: CASFSNGGGAKNIQYF

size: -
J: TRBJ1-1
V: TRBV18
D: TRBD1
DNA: TGTGCCAGCTCAGCATCCGGGACAGGGGTTGGAACTGAAGCTTTCTTT
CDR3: CASSASGTGVGTEAFF

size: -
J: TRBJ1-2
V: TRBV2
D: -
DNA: TGTGCCAGCAGTGAAGCCAGGGAGAGCTATGGCTACACCTTC
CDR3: CASSEARESYGYTF